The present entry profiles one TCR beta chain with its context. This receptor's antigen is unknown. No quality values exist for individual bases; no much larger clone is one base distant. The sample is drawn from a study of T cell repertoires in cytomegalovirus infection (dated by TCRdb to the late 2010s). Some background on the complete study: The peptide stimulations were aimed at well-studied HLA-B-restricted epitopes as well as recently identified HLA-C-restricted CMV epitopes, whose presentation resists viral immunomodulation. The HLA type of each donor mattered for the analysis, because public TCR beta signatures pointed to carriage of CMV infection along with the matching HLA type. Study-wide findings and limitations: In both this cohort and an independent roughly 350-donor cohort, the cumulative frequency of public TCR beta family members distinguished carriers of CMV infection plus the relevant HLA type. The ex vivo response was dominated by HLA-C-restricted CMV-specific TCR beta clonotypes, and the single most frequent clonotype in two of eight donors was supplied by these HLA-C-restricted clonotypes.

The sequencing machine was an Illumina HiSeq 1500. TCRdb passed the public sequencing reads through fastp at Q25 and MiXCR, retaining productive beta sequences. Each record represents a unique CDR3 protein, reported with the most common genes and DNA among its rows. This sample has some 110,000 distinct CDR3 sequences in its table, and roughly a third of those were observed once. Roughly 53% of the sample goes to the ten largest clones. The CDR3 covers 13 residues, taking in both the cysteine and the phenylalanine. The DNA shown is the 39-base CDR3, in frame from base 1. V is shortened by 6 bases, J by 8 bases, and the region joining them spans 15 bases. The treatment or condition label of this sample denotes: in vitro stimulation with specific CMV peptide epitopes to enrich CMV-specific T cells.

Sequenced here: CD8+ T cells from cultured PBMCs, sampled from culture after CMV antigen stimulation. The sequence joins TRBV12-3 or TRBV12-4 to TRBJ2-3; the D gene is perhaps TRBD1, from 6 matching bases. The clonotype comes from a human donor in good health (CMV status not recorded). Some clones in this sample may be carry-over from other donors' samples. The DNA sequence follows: TGTGCCAGCAGAAAAACAGGGTCCACTACGCAGTATTTT. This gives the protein CASRKTGSTTQYF.